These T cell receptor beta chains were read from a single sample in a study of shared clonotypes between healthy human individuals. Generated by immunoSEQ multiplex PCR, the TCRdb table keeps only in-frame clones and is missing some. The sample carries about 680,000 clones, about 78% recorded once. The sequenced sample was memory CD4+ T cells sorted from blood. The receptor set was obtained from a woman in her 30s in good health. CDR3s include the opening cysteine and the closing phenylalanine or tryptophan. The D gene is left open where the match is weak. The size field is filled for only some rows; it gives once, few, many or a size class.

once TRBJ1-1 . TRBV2 TGTGCCAGCAGTCCTGTCTCCCCGGGGATAGGCACTGAAGCTTTCTTT CASSPVSPGIGTEAFF
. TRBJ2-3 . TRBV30 TGTGCCTGGGGTACCCGGGGAGGCACAGATACGCAGTATTTT CAWGTRGGTDTQYF
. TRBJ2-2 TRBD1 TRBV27 TGTGCCAGCAGTCCCCGACAGGGACACACCGGGGAGCTGTTTTTT CASSPRQGHTGELFF
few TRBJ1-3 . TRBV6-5 TGTGCCAGCTCCGACGGGGCTGGAAACACCATATATTTT CASSDGAGNTIYF
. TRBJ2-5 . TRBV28 TGTGCCAGCCACGACGAGGGGCCAAAGACCCAGTACTTC CASHDEGPKTQYF
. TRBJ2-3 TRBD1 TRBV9 TGTGCCAGCAGCGCGGCGACAGGGGGAACAGATACGCAGTATTTT CASSAATGGTDTQYF
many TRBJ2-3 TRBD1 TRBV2 TGTGCCAGCAGGGAACAGGGGCTAAGCACAGATACGCAGTATTTT CASREQGLSTDTQYF
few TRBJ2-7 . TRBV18 TGTGCCAGCTCACCGGGAGAGAACTACGAGCAGTACTTC CASSPGENYEQYF
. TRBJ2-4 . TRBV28 TGTGCCAGCACCCCGGCTCACGGACTCAATAGCGTAGTCAAAAACATTCAGTACTTC CASTPAHGLNSVVKNIQYF
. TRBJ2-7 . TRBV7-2 TGTGCCAGCAGCCCCGGGACCATCTCCTACGAGCAGTACTTC CASSPGTISYEQYF
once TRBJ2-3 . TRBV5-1 TGCGCCAGCAGCTTGGGAGGGTATACTACCGATACGCAGTATTTT CASSLGGYTTDTQYF
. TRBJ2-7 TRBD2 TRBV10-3 TGTGCCTCATCGGGGACTAGCGAATACGAGCAGTACTTC CASSGTSEYEQYF
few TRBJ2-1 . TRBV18 TGTGCCAGCTCACCATCGGGCGGCAACAATGAGCAGTTCTTC CASSPSGGNNEQFF
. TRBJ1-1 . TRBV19 TGTGCCAGTAGTATAGGCAGGGACTCTATGAACACTGAAGCTTTCTTT CASSIGRDSMNTEAFF
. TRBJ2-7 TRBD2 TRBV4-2 TGTGCCAGCAGTCCCCTAGCGGGACCATCCTACGAGCAGTACTTC CASSPLAGPSYEQYF
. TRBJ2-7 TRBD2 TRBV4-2 TGTGCCAGCAGCCCGGGGAAGGGGCTAGCGGGATGGGAGCAGTACTTC CASSPGKGLAGWEQYF
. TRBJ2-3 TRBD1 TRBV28 TGTGCCAGCAGTTGGACAGGGGTAGGTACAGATACGCAGTATTTT CASSWTGVGTDTQYF
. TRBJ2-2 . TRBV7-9 TGTGCCAGCAGCCCCCTAGGGGGTGCGGGAGTGAACGGGGAGCTGTTTTTT CASSPLGGAGVNGELFF
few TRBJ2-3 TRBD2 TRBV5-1 TGCGCCAGCAGCTTGGACCGGGGGACTAGCGGCCGCACAGATACGCAGTATTTT CASSLDRGTSGRTDTQYF
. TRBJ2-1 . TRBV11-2 TGTGCCAGCAGGAAGGAGTTCAAGCAGTTCTTC CASRKEFKQFF
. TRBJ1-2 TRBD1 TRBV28 TGTGCCAGCAGTTTTCCGGGACAGGGGAGAAATGGCTACACCTTC CASSFPGQGRNGYTF
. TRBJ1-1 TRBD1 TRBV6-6 TGTGCCAGCAGTATCAGGGGGGGATCTATGAACACTGAAGCTTTCTTT CASSIRGGSMNTEAFF
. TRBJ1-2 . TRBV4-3 TGCGCCAGCAGCCAAGGGTTATGGTACACCTTC CASSQGLWYTF
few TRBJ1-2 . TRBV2 TGTGCCAGCAGTGAAGCGGGAAGGGTTGGTGGCTACACCTTC CASSEAGRVGGYTF
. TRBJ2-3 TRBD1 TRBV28 TGTGCCAGCAGCTCGACAGGGACGCGCACAGATACGCAGTATTTT CASSSTGTRTDTQYF
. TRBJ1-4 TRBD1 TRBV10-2 TGCGCCAGCAGGTCCCGGGACAGGGAGGAGAATGAAAAACTGTTTTTT CASRSRDREENEKLFF
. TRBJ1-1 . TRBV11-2 TGTGCCAGCAGCTCGAGGACAGAAATGAACACTGAAGCTTTCTTT CASSSRTEMNTEAFF
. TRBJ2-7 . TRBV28 TGTGCCAGCATGCGGGCGACCTACGAGCAGTACTTC CASMRATYEQYF
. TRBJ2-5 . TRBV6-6 TGTGCCAGCACTCCGTGGGGGTTGGAGACCCAGTACTTC CASTPWGLETQYF
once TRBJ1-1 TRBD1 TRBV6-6 TGTGCCAGCAGTTTGGGACAGGAGAACACTGAAGCTTTCTTT CASSLGQENTEAFF
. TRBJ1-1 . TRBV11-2 TGTGCCAGCAGCTGGGGGCCGAACACTGAAGCTTTCTTT CASSWGPNTEAFF
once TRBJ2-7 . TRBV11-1 TGTGCCAGCAGCTCCCTAGGGGACCCCTACGAGCAGTACTTC CASSSLGDPYEQYF
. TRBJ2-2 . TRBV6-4 TGTGCCAGCAGTCTTCATGGCTTCACAGGGGAGCTGTTTTTT CASSLHGFTGELFF
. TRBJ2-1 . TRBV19 TGTGCCAGTTCCCGGTCGGCTAGCAGCAATGAGCAGTTCTTC CASSRSASSNEQFF
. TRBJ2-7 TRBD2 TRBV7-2 TGTGCCAGCAGCTTAGTCGCGGGAGCAGGTCAAGGGGAGTACTTC CASSLVAGAGQGEYF
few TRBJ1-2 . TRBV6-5 TGTGCCAGCAGCCGGGACATCTATGGCTACACCTTC CASSRDIYGYTF
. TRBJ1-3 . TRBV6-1 TGTGCCAGCGGGGCCCTCCTGAGCTCTGGAAACACCATATATTTT CASGALLSSGNTIYF
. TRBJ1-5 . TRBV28 TGTGCCAGCAGTTTCCGTAGGGGGGGGCGGCAGCCCCAGCATTTT CASSFRRGGRQPQHF
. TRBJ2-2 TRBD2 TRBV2 TGTGCCAGCAGTGCCCTAGCGGGAGTCACCGGGGAGCTGTTTTTT CASSALAGVTGELFF
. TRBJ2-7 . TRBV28 TGTGCCAGCAATGGGTACCGGTCCTACGAGCAGTACTTC CASNGYRSYEQYF
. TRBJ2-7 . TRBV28 TGTGCCAGCAGTGCCACCCGAGCGGGACAGATCTACGAGCAGTACTTC CASSATRAGQIYEQYF
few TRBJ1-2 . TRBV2 TGTGCCAGCAGTACAGGGATGGAGTATGGCTACACCTTC CASSTGMEYGYTF
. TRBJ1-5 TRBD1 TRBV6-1 TGTGCCAGCAGTGATTGGGGACAGGGGTATCAGCCCCAGCATTTT CASSDWGQGYQPQHF
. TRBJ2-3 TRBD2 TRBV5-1 TGCGCCAGCAGCTTTAACGGGAGGGCCGGAGATACGCAGTATTTT CASSFNGRAGDTQYF
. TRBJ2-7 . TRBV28 TGTGCCAGCAGTATAACCAATCCCATCGTGGGCTACGAGCAGTACTTC CASSITNPIVGYEQYF
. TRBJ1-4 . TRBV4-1 TGCGCCAGCAGCCGTCTCTACAATACAGGGACTAATGAAAAACTGTTTTTT CASSRLYNTGTNEKLFF
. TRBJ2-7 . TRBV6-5 TGTGCCAGCAGGAATAGACCGGACGGAACATACGAGCAGTACTTC CASRNRPDGTYEQYF
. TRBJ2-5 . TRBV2 TGTGCCAGCAGTGAAGCGATGAGGGGCCTCCAAGAGACCCAGTACTTC CASSEAMRGLQETQYF
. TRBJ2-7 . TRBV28 TGTGCCAGCGCGAGGTCGTACGCCTACGAGCAGTACTTC CASARSYAYEQYF
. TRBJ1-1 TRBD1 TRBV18 TGTGCCAGCTCAGGACAGGGGGCTCGTATCACTGAAGCTTTCTTT CASSGQGARITEAFF
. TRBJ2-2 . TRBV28 TGTGCCAGCAGTACGGAGTGGCGGGCTACCAACACCGGGGAGCTGTTTTTT CASSTEWRATNTGELFF